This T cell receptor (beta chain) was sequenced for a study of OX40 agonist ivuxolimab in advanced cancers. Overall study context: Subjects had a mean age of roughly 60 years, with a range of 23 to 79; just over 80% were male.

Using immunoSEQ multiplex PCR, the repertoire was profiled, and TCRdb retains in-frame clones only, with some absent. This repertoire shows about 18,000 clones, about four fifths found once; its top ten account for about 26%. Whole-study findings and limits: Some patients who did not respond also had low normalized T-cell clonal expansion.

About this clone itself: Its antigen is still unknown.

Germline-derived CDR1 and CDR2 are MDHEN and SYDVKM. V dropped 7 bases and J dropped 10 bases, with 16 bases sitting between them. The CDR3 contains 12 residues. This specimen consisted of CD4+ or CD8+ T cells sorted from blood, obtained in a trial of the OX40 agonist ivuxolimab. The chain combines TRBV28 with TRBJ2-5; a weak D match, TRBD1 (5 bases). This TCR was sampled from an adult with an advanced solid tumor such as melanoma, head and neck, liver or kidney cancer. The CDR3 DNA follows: TGTGCCAGCACCCTACAGAGAACAGGCCAGTACTTC. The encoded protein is CASTLQRTGQYF.